This passage covers 28 T cell receptor beta chains from one sample sequenced in a study of cytomegalovirus exposure and HLA in healthy donors. The PCR contained 60 Vbeta and 13 Jbeta primers. Measured with immunoSEQ multiplex PCR; TCRdb has only the in-frame clones, and not every one. The sample consists of about 120,000 clones, roughly 80% of them appearing once. The sample was PBMCs. The receptors here all came from a female donor in good health and CMV-seropositive.

This chain links TRBV5-6 with TRBJ2-7, with 9 bases aligning to TRBD1. Trimming cost V 3 bases and J 9 bases; bases outside gene matches: 10. This CDR3 has 14 residues. CDR1 and CDR2 from the germline V gene are SGHDT and YYEEEE. CDR3 DNA: TGTGCCAGCAGCTGGGACAGGGTTTCTAACGGGCAGTACTTC. As protein: CASSWDRVSNGQYF.

J is TRBJ2-1 and V is TRBV7-2; a possible D gene is TRBD2 (6 bases). The CDR3 sequence is 12 residues long. CDR1 is SGHTA, CDR2 FQGNSA, per germline. The germline V and J ends were trimmed by 5 bases and 6 bases, with 8 bases remaining between them. The CDR3 coding sequence is TGTGCCAGCAGCCGACTAGTCAATGAGCAGTTCTTC. It codes for CASSRLVNEQFF.

This clone was counted once. This rearrangement joins TRBV4-3 to TRBJ2-5; TRBD1 is a possible D gene (6 bases). This CDR3 spans 17 amino acids. V was clipped by 0 bases and J by 4 bases, with 18 bases between them. In germline, CDR1 is LGHNA, CDR2 YSLEER. For the CDR3, the DNA is TGCGCCAGCAGCCAAGAAGAGGGTCCCAGGGGTGGAGAGACCCAGTACTTC. As protein: CASSQEEGPRGGETQYF.

This clone was detected a few times. The rearrangement uses TRBV11-3 and TRBJ2-3; D call uncertain. The CDR3 spans 14 residues. The V gene lost 0 bases and the J gene lost 4 bases, with 8 bases spanning the gap. Germline assignment: CDR1 SGHNT and CDR2 YENEEA. CDR3: CASSLDGSADTQYF. In DNA form, the CDR3 reads TGTGCCAGCAGCTTAGACGGGTCGGCAGATACGCAGTATTTT. The full variable domain, with the rest looked up from reference TRBV11-3 and TRBJ2-3, is EAGVVQSPRYKIIEKKQPVAFWCNPISGHNTLYWYLQNLGQGPELLIRYENEEAVDDSQLPKDRFSAERLKGVDSTLKIQPAELGDSAVYLCASSLDGSADTQYFGPGTRLTVL.

This rearrangement joins TRBV5-6 to TRBJ2-2; D ambiguous. The germline V gene encodes CDR1 SGHDT and CDR2 YYEEEE. This CDR3 comprises 16 residues. V was clipped by 7 bases and J by 3 bases, with 19 bases between them. CDR3 loop: CASYPGYVADTGELFF. In DNA, the CDR3 is TGTGCCAGCTATCCGGGTTACGTGGCGGACACCGGGGAGCTGTTTTTT.

This rearrangement joins TRBV6-1 to TRBJ1-5; 8 nucleotides agree with TRBD1. The germline gives CDR1 MNHNS, CDR2 SASEGT. The CDR3 covers 14 residues. V lost 6 bases to trimming and J lost 4 bases; unmatched junction nucleotides: 5. The DNA of the CDR3 is TGTGCCAGCAGCGGACAGGGCGCTAATCAGCCCCAGCATTTT. As protein: CASSGQGANQPQHF.

This chain uses TRBV4-1 with TRBJ1-2; TRBD1 aligns across 7 bases. The V gene end was trimmed by 0 bases and the J gene end by 3 bases; junction bases not matched to a gene: 4. The CDR3 is made up of 15 amino acids. Germline V CDR1 and CDR2: MGHRA, YSYEKL. CDR3 sequence: CASSQDEGQYYGYTF. CDR3 nucleotide sequence: TGCGCCAGCAGCCAAGATGAGGGACAGTACTATGGCTACACCTTC.

V and J are TRBV10-3 and TRBJ1-1; unclear D gene. V was trimmed by 6 bases and J by 2 bases, leaving 4 bases between them. CDR1 is ENHRY and CDR2 is SYGVKD in the germline V gene. The CDR3 has 11 amino acids. The CDR3: CAIRTNTEAFF. The DNA of the CDR3 is TGTGCCATCAGGACAAACACTGAAGCTTTCTTT.

The rearrangement uses TRBV6-5 and TRBJ2-7; 8 bases fit TRBD2. V lost 6 bases to trimming and J lost 0 bases; unmatched junction nucleotides: 7. This CDR3 contains 15 residues. In germline, CDR1 is MNHEY, CDR2 SVGAGI. This CDR3 reads CASSRGGDNSYEQYF. For the CDR3, the DNA is TGTGCCAGCAGCCGGGGGGGGGACAACTCCTACGAGCAGTACTTC.

The chain couples TRBV7-3 to TRBJ1-1; D ambiguous. The germline V gene encodes CDR1 SGHTA and CDR2 FQGTGA. V lost 5 bases to trimming and J lost 1 base, with 8 bases between them. There are 13 residues in the CDR3. The CDR3 sequence: CASSPYENTEAFF. The CDR3 DNA reads TGTGCCAGCAGCCCCTATGAGAACACTGAAGCTTTCTTT.

The V and J genes are TRBV10-3 and TRBJ2-2, with 9 bases aligning to TRBD1. Per the germline V gene, CDR1 is ENHRY and CDR2 is SYGVKD. This CDR3 spans 17 amino acids. V lost 0 bases to trimming and J lost 1 base; unmatched junction nucleotides: 3. The chain's CDR3 is CAISESQGQGNTGELFF. The CDR3 nucleotides are TGTGCCATCAGTGAGTCGCAGGGACAGGGGAACACCGGGGAGCTGTTTTTT.

This clone has just one count. This sequence joins TRBV7-2 and TRBJ2-3; a weak D match, TRBD1 (6 bases). With 4 bases removed from V and 7 bases from J, the gap between germline ends came to 9 bases. Per the germline V gene, CDR1 is SGHTA and CDR2 is FQGNSA. The CDR3 runs to 12 residues. CDR3 sequence reads: CASSSQGYTQYF. CDR3 bases: TGTGCCAGCAGCTCACAGGGTTATACGCAGTATTTT.

This sequence joins TRBV18 and TRBJ2-7, with a tentative D call TRBD1 (6 bases). Germline CDR1 is KGHSH and CDR2 is LQKENI. V was trimmed by 2 bases and J by 6 bases, leaving 14 bases between them. There are 14 residues in the CDR3. CDR3 amino acids: CASSPSRTEGEQYF. The CDR3 coding sequence is TGTGCCAGCTCACCAAGTAGGACAGAAGGCGAGCAGTACTTC.

The chain has TRBV4-1 and TRBJ2-1; perhaps TRBD2 as D (6 bases). The CDR3 spans 13 residues. From germline, CDR1 is MGHRA and CDR2 YSYEKL. Trimming cost V 1 base and J 10 bases, with 11 bases left between them. CDR3 protein: CASSQVLAGEQFF. DNA of the CDR3: TGCGCCAGCAGCCAAGTGCTCGCGGGGGAGCAGTTCTTC.

This clone came up a few times. V is TRBV6-4 and J is TRBJ2-2, with 11 bases matching TRBD1. This CDR3 spans 17 amino acids. Germline CDR1 and CDR2: MRHNA and SNTAGT. V lost 0 bases and J lost 3; bases outside the gene matches: 3. CDR3 nucleotides: TGTGCCAGCAGTGACTCACCGGGACAGGGGGACACCGGGGAGCTGTTTTTT. It encodes CASSDSPGQGDTGELFF.

The chain joins TRBV7-2 to TRBJ2-3; TRBD2 matches at 14 bases. The CDR3 contains 18 residues. Germline V gene sequence: CDR1 SGHTA, CDR2 FQGNSA. V lost 4 bases, J lost 0 bases, and 6 bases stayed unmatched. The CDR3 region is CASSSGLAGGLSTDTQYF. The CDR3 nucleotides are TGTGCCAGCAGCTCCGGACTAGCGGGGGGCCTTAGCACAGATACGCAGTATTTT.

A note on this clone: One end of the junction varies from germline; a read error may be responsible. The chain recombines TRBV7-9 with TRBJ1-1, with 7 bases matching TRBD1. From germline, CDR1 is SEHNR and CDR2 FQNEAQ (reference sequence). The CDR3 covers 12 residues. For the CDR3, the DNA is TGTTCCAGCAGCACCGGGACAGCGACGGCTTTCTTT. Protein: CSSSTGTATAFF.

In DNA form, the CDR3 reads TGCGCCAGCAGCGGAGGCGATAGGGCCTACGAGCAGTACTTC. This translates into CASSGGDRAYEQYF. The chain links TRBV5-1 to TRBJ2-7; tentative D call: TRBD2 (5 bases). V was pared by 4 bases and J by 2 bases, with 13 bases between. The CDR3 runs 14 residues. CDR1 and CDR2 (germline): SGHRS, YFSETQ.

This chain joins TRBV19 and TRBJ2-5; 8 bases align to TRBD1. Germline-derived CDR1 and CDR2 are LNHDA and SQIVND (reference sequence). The CDR3 is made up of 14 amino acids. V shed 5 bases, J shed 2 bases, and the junction held 4 bases outside the gene matches. DNA for the CDR3: TGTGCCAGTAGTCCTCGGACAGGGCAAGAGACCCAGTACTTC. Translation: CASSPRTGQETQYF.

The rearrangement links TRBV18 to TRBJ1-2; TRBD1 matches 7 bases. The CDR3 contains 13 residues. Germline CDR1 and CDR2: KGHSH and LQKENI. The V gene end was trimmed by 6 bases and the J gene end by 8 bases; junction bases not matched to a gene: 9. CDR3 residues: CASSPATGYGYTF. CDR3 DNA sequence: TGTGCCAGCTCCCCCGCGACAGGGTACGGCTACACCTTC.

V is TRBV7-6 and J is TRBJ2-1; 8 positions match TRBD2. Germline-derived CDR1 and CDR2 are SGHVS and FNYEAQ. J gave up 7 bases and V 7 bases, and 6 bases lay outside the gene matches. CDR3 length: 13 amino acids. The CDR3 region has the DNA TGTGCCAGCACCCCGCGGGGGGTGAATGAGCAGTTCTTC. Amino acid sequence: CASTPRGVNEQFF. Full variable domain (outside the CDR3, taken from reference TRBV7-6 and TRBJ2-1): GAGVSQSPRYKVTKRGQDVALRCDPISGHVSLYWYRQALGQGPEFLTYFNYEAQQDKSGLPNDRFSAERPEGSISTLTIQRTEQRDSAMYRCASTPRGVNEQFFGPGTRLTVL.

The rearrangement links TRBV19 to TRBJ1-2; tentative D call: TRBD1 (5 bases). Trimming took 1 base from V and 0 from J, leaving 9 bases between them. Germline V gives CDR1 LNHDA, CDR2 SQIVND (reference sequence). The CDR3 loop spans 15 amino acids. The CDR3 spells CASSIGGQANYGYTF. DNA of the CDR3: TGTGCCAGTAGTATAGGAGGACAAGCTAACTATGGCTACACCTTC.

This chain connects TRBV7-2 to TRBJ2-5; unclear D gene. V was trimmed by 1 base and J by 4 bases, leaving 13 bases between them. The CDR3 loop spans 15 amino acids. The germline CDR1 and CDR2 sequences are SGHTA and FQGNSA. DNA of the CDR3: TGTGCCAGCAGCTTAGGGCCACCCCCTTTAGAGACCCAGTACTTC. The encoded protein is CASSLGPPPLETQYF.

V and J are TRBV19 and TRBJ2-1; a weak D match, TRBD2 (5 bases). CDR1 and CDR2 from the germline V gene are LNHDA and SQIVND (reference sequence). The CDR3 consists of 17 residues. Trimming stripped 3 bases from V and 3 bases from J, with 18 bases between. The CDR3, as DNA: TGTGCCAGTAGTATGTTGAGCGGCCTCACCATCTACAATGAGCAGTTCTTC. Residues: CASSMLSGLTIYNEQFF.

The V call is TRBV4-2, the J call TRBJ1-5; D is unclear. From germline, CDR1 is LGHNA and CDR2 YNFKEQ. The CDR3 extends over 15 amino acids. Trimming removed 1 base at V and 1 base at J, with 8 bases between. Here the CDR3 DNA reads TGTGCCAGCAGCCAAGGTGGGCAGAGCAATCAGCCCCAGCATTTT. It specifies CASSQGGQSNQPQHF.

The CDR3 nucleotides read TGTGCCTGGAGGCAAGGACAGGGGGCAAACGAAAAACTGTTTTTT. Protein: CAWRQGQGANEKLFF. The V call is TRBV30, the J call TRBJ1-4, with 11 bases aligning to TRBD1. After removal of 3 bases from V and 8 bases from J, the junction contained 8 bases not matched to a gene. CDR1 and CDR2 from the germline V gene are GTSNPN and SVGIG (reference sequence). The CDR3 sequence is 15 residues long. Variable domain in full (rest from reference TRBV30 and TRBJ1-4): SQTIHQWPATLVQPVGSPLSLECTVEGTSNPNLYWYRQAAGRGLQLLFYSVGIGQISSEVPQNLSASRPQDRQFILSSKKLLLSDSGFYLCAWRQGQGANEKLFFGSGTQLSVL.

This clone is a singleton in its sample. This chain joins TRBV6-6 and TRBJ1-6; D not resolved. The CDR3 runs to 13 residues. CDR1 and CDR2 (germline): MNHNY, SVGAGI (reference sequence). V was trimmed by 2 bases and J by 10 bases, leaving 9 bases between them. The CDR3 is CASSYPPTSPLHF. The CDR3 coding sequence is TGTGCCAGCAGTTACCCTCCTACCTCACCCCTCCACTTT.

The chain is built from TRBV5-8 and TRBJ1-2; D not resolved. This CDR3 contains 12 residues. Germline loops: CDR1 SGHTS, CDR2 YDEGEE. The V end was cut by 3 bases, the J end by 6 bases, with 9 bases between. CDR3 loop: CASSYFFDGYTF. CDR3 coding DNA: TGTGCCAGCAGCTATTTTTTCGATGGCTACACCTTC.